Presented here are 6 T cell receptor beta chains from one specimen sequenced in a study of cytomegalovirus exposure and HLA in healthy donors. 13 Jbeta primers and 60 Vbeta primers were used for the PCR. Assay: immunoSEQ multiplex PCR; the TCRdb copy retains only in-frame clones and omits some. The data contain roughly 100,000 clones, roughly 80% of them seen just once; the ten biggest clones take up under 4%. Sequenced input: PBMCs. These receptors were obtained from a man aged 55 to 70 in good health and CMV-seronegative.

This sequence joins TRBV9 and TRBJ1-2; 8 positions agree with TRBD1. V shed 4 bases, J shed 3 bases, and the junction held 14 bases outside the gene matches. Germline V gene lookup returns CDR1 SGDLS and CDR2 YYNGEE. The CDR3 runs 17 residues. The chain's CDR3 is CASSPGTGLLNYYGYTF. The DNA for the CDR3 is TGTGCCAGCAGCCCCGGGACAGGCCTGTTAAACTACTATGGCTACACCTTC.

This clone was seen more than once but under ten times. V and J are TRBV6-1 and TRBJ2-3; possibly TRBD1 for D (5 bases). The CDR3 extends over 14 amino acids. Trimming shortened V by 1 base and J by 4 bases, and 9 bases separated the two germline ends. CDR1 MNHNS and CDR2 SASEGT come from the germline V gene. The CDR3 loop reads CASSEDPGSDTQYF. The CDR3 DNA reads TGTGCCAGCAGTGAAGATCCAGGGTCAGATACGCAGTATTTT.

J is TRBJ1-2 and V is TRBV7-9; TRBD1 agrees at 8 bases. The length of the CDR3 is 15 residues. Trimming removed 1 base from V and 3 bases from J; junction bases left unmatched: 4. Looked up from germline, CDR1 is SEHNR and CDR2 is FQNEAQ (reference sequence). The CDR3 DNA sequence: TGTGCCAGCAGCTTAGGGCCAGGGGGCGACTATGGCTACACCTTC. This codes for CASSLGPGGDYGYTF.

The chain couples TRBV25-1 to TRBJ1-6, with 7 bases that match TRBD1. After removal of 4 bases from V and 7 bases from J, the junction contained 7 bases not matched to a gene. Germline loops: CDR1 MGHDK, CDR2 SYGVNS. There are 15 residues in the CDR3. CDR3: CASSGRDSGNSPLHF. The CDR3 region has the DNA TGTGCCAGCAGTGGAAGGGACAGCGGGAATTCACCCCTCCACTTT.

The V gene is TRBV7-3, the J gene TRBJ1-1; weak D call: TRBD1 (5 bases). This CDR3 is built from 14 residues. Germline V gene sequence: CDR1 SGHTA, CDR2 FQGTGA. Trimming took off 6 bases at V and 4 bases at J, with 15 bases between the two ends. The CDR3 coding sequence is TGTGCCAGCAGACCAGGCAGGGAGGCCACTGAAGCTTTCTTT. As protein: CASRPGREATEAFF.

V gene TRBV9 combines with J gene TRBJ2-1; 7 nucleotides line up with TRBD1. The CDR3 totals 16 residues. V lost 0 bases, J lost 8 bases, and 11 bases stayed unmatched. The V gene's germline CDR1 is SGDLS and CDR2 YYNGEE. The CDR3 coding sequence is TGTGCCAGCAGCGTAGCCCCTCAGGGGGTTAGCGATGAGCAGTTCTTC. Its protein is CASSVAPQGVSDEQFF.